Shown below are 24 T cell receptor beta chains from a single sample sequenced in a study of cytomegalovirus exposure and HLA in healthy donors. Assay used: immunoSEQ multiplex PCR; TCRdb lists only in-frame clones, some missing. The sample shows more than 250,000 clones, roughly 87% of them seen only once. The sample comprised PBMCs. Receptors were obtained from a woman aged 25 to 39 in good health and CMV-seropositive.

The gene calls are TRBV18 and TRBJ1-2; 8 bases match TRBD1. CDR1 is KGHSH, CDR2 LQKENI, per germline. V was pared by 1 base and J by 0 bases, with 7 bases of the junction left unmatched. The CDR3 covers 17 residues. The CDR3 bases are TGTGCCAGCTCACCACGGAGGGACAGGTCTCCTAACTATGGCTACACCTTC. Translating gives CASSPRRDRSPNYGYTF.

The chain recombines TRBV28 with TRBJ2-7, with 7 bases lining up with TRBD1. The CDR3 is 14 amino acids. V was clipped by 5 bases and J by 3 bases; unmatched bases: 7. Germline CDR1 MDHEN, CDR2 SYDVKM. The CDR3 sequence is CASSPRTGNYEQYF. The CDR3 DNA reads as TGTGCCAGCAGTCCCCGGACAGGAAACTACGAGCAGTACTTC. The full variable domain, its missing parts supplied by reference TRBV28 and TRBJ2-7, is DVKVTQSSRYLVKRTGEKVFLECVQDMDHENMFWYRQDPGLGLRLIYFSYDVKMKEKGDIPEGYSVSREKKERFSLILESASTNQTSMYLCASSPRTGNYEQYFGPGTRLTVT.

The CDR3 sequence: CASSLVGFGTDTQYF. CDR3 sequence (DNA): TGTGCCAGCAGCTTGGTAGGGTTTGGTACAGATACGCAGTATTTT. The chain links TRBV5-4 to TRBJ2-3; the D is unclear. The CDR3 has 15 amino acids. Germline values: CDR1 SGHNT, CDR2 YYREEE (reference sequence). V shed 0 bases and J shed 3 bases, with 11 bases lying between them.

This clone was seen a handful of times. The chain carries TRBV28 and TRBJ1-5, with 8 bases aligning to TRBD1. After removal of 10 bases from V and 0 bases from J, the junction contained 5 bases not matched to a gene. The germline V gene has CDR1 MDHEN and CDR2 SYDVKM. The CDR3 length is 14 residues. CDR3 region: CAIDRGDSNQPQHF. The CDR3 bases are TGTGCCATCGACAGGGGCGATAGCAATCAGCCCCAGCATTTT.

The chain employs TRBV5-4 and TRBJ2-1; D is ambiguous. Trimming cost V 6 bases and J 6 bases, with 10 bases left between them. This CDR3 comprises 12 residues. In germline, CDR1 is SGHNT, CDR2 YYREEE (reference sequence). CDR3 nucleotide sequence: TGTGCCAGCATCGCCGACGGCAATGAGCAGTTCTTC. Encoded protein: CASIADGNEQFF.

The gene calls are TRBV4-3 and TRBJ1-2, with TRBD1 as a possible D gene (6 bases). The CDR3 extends over 15 amino acids. The V end lost 4 bases, the J end lost 4 bases, and 16 bases lay between the germline ends. CDR1 and CDR2 from the germline V gene are LGHNA and YSLEER. CDR3 protein: CASSLERTATYGYTF. The CDR3 nucleotides are TGCGCCAGCAGCCTTGAGAGGACAGCCACCTATGGCTACACCTTC.

The chain employs TRBV4-3 and TRBJ2-3; TRBD2 aligns across 11 bases. Trimming cost V 4 bases and J 0 bases; bases outside gene matches: 3. The length of the CDR3 is 16 residues. Per the germline V gene, CDR1 is LGHNA and CDR2 is YSLEER. CDR3 sequence (DNA): TGCGCCAGCAGCCCGGGGACTAGCGGTAGCACAGATACGCAGTATTTT. It specifies CASSPGTSGSTDTQYF.

This chain joins TRBV7-3 and TRBJ2-7; D is unclear. Germline V CDR1 and CDR2: SGHTA, FQGTGA. Between the trimmed V and J ends, which lost 0 bases and 5 bases, there was a span of 5 bases. This CDR3 has 12 residues. The DNA for the CDR3 is TGTGCCAGCAGCTTAACAGGGCACGAGCAGTACTTC. Translation gives CASSLTGHEQYF.

The chain couples TRBV7-2 to TRBJ2-4, with TRBD2 matching 11 bases. CDR1 is SGHTA, CDR2 FQGNSA, per germline. After removal of 3 bases from V and 10 bases from J, the junction contained 11 bases not matched to a gene. This CDR3 has 16 amino acids. This CDR3 reads CASSFSLAGAGGIQYF. The CDR3 DNA reads as TGTGCCAGCAGCTTTTCACTAGCGGGAGCGGGTGGGATTCAGTACTTC. Full variable domain (rest looked up from reference TRBV7-2 and TRBJ2-4): GAGVSQSPSNKVTEKGKDVELRCDPISGHTALYWYRQSLGQGLEFLIYFQGNSAPDKSGLPSDRFSAERTGGSVSTLTIQRTQQEDSAVYLCASSFSLAGAGGIQYFGAGTRLSVL.

V gene TRBV6-1 combines with J gene TRBJ2-2; 9 positions match TRBD1. This CDR3 is built from 14 residues. V gave up 7 bases and J gave up 5 bases; unmatched junction bases: 5. In germline, CDR1 is MNHNS, CDR2 SASEGT. CDR3 DNA: TGTGCCAGCAACCACAGGGGGCTGACCGGGGAGCTGTTTTTT. Its translation: CASNHRGLTGELFF.

V usage is TRBV5-1 and J usage is TRBJ2-7; TRBD2 matches at 13 bases. CDR1 and CDR2 from the germline V gene are SGHRS and YFSETQ. V lost 4 bases to trimming and J lost 3 bases; unmatched junction nucleotides: 4. CDR3 length: 15 residues. Written as DNA, the CDR3 is TGCGCCAGCAGCCGACTAGCGGGAGGATACTACGAGCAGTACTTC. Translation: CASSRLAGGYYEQYF. Full variable domain (remainder filled in from reference TRBV5-1 and TRBJ2-7): KAGVTQTPRYLIKTRGQQVTLSCSPISGHRSVSWYQQTPGQGLQFLFEYFSETQRNKGNFPGRFSGRQFSNSRSEMNVSTLELGDSALYLCASSRLAGGYYEQYFGPGTRLTVT.

This clone was observed a handful of times. The chain links TRBV19 to TRBJ1-1; D not resolved. Germline V gene lookup returns CDR1 LNHDA and CDR2 SQIVND (reference sequence). This CDR3 has 14 residues. With 1 base removed from V and 0 bases from J, the gap between germline ends came to 6 bases. CDR3 sequence: CASSIGDMNTEAFF. The CDR3 DNA sequence: TGTGCCAGTAGTATAGGCGACATGAACACTGAAGCTTTCTTT.

V is TRBV28 and J is TRBJ2-1, with D perhaps TRBD2 (6 bases). Between the trimmed V and J ends, which lost 6 bases and 5 bases, there was a span of 20 bases. The germline CDR1 and CDR2 sequences are MDHEN and SYDVKM. The CDR3 has 16 amino acids. CDR3 DNA: TGTGCCAGCAGCCCACCCCACATGACTAGTAACAATGAGCAGTTCTTC. Amino acid sequence: CASSPPHMTSNNEQFF.

The chain joins TRBV25-1 to TRBJ1-1; D unresolved. Trimming shortened V by 9 bases and J by 1 base, and 12 bases separated the two germline ends. CDR1 MGHDK and CDR2 SYGVNS come from the germline V gene. The CDR3 contains 13 residues. Here the CDR3 reads CASNDITNTEAFF. The CDR3 DNA is TGTGCCAGTAATGACATAACGAACACTGAAGCTTTCTTT.

This clone has only one observation. In DNA, the CDR3 is TGTGCCAGCAGGCGGGGACAGGGTTCGGATACGCAGTATTTT. Translation gives CASRRGQGSDTQYF. This chain joins TRBV2 and TRBJ2-3; 9 bases agree with TRBD1. The germline V gene has CDR1 SNHLY and CDR2 FYNNEI. The junction had 7 bases not matched to a gene; V was cut back by 6 bases and J by 6 bases. The CDR3 consists of 14 residues.

The chain uses TRBV7-2 and TRBJ2-1; the D gene is possibly TRBD1 (5 bases). This CDR3 comprises 13 residues. Germline V gene lookup returns CDR1 SGHTA and CDR2 FQGNSA. V lost 5 bases, J lost 3 bases, and 8 bases lay in between. The CDR3 nucleotides read TGTGCCAGCAGCCAACAGGTCTACAATGAGCAGTTCTTC. Its translation is CASSQQVYNEQFF.

This rearrangement joins TRBV27 to TRBJ2-3, with unresolved D. V lost 5 bases and J 6 bases, leaving 12 bases between the germline ends. This CDR3 is built from 13 residues. Germline CDR1 reads MNHEY; CDR2 reads SMNVEV (reference sequence). The CDR3 bases are TGTGCCAGCAGTAGTAGCCCCCCCGATACGCAGTATTTT. It translates to CASSSSPPDTQYF.

CDR3 amino acids: CASSWGLAGGPYNEQFF. The CDR3, as DNA: TGCGCCAGCAGCTGGGGACTAGCGGGAGGTCCCTACAATGAGCAGTTCTTC. The chain couples TRBV5-1 to TRBJ2-1; 15 bases are a match to TRBD2. The germline CDR1 and CDR2 sequences are SGHRS and YFSETQ. V lost 3 bases and J lost 2; bases outside the gene matches: 3. The CDR3 covers 17 residues.

This chain joins TRBV5-1 and TRBJ2-3; D not certain. Germline V gives CDR1 SGHRS, CDR2 YFSETQ. V lost 0 bases and J 4 bases, leaving 6 bases between the germline ends. The CDR3 runs 13 residues. This chain's CDR3 is CASSLAGADTQYF. CDR3 nucleotide sequence: TGCGCCAGCAGCTTGGCCGGCGCAGATACGCAGTATTTT.

This clone is a singleton in its sample. The chain employs TRBV7-6 and TRBJ2-7; a possible D gene is TRBD1 (6 bases). Trimming removed 5 bases at V and 2 bases at J, with 10 bases between. The CDR3 runs to 13 residues. From germline, CDR1 is SGHVS and CDR2 FNYEAQ. CDR3 amino acids: CASSDGQTYEQYF. The CDR3, as DNA: TGTGCCAGCAGCGACGGACAGACCTACGAGCAGTACTTC.

The chain has TRBV30 and TRBJ1-5, with 9 bases identical to TRBD1. This CDR3 contains 14 residues. Trimming cost V 1 base and J 6 bases; bases outside gene matches: 4. Germline values: CDR1 GTSNPN, CDR2 SVGIG (reference sequence). In nucleotides, the CDR3 is TGTGCCTGGAGTGGGAACAGGGGGCTTCAGCCCCAGCATTTT. Residues: CAWSGNRGLQPQHF.

The V and J genes are TRBV28 and TRBJ2-1; the match to TRBD1 covers 8 bases. Germline V gene data show CDR1 as MDHEN and CDR2 as SYDVKM. The junction had 19 bases not matched to a gene; V was cut back by 5 bases and J by 4 bases. CDR3 length equals 19 residues. The CDR3 is CASSVRQGRFAAEYNEQFF. CDR3 sequence (DNA): TGTGCCAGCAGTGTCCGACAGGGGAGATTTGCGGCGGAGTACAATGAGCAGTTCTTC.

This rearrangement joins TRBV5-1 to TRBJ1-4; TRBD1 agrees at 9 bases. The CDR3 consists of 16 residues. CDR1 and CDR2 from the germline V gene are SGHRS and YFSETQ. The V and J ends lost 0 bases and 7 bases, in that order; junction bases with no gene match: 7. CDR3 amino acids: CASSLDLGQGREKLFF. CDR3 DNA sequence: TGCGCCAGCAGCTTGGATTTGGGACAGGGACGTGAAAAACTGTTTTTT.

As to this clone: Germline is not matched at one junction end, which may reflect a read error. The chain employs TRBV19 and TRBJ2-3; D possibly corresponds to TRBD2 (5 bases). CDR3 length equals 12 residues. Germline V CDR1 and CDR2: LNHDA, SQIVND (reference sequence). This chain's CDR3 is CASTGITDTQYF. DNA for the CDR3: TGTGCGAGTACGGGGATCACAGATACGCAGTATTTT.